These 27 T cell receptor beta chains came from one sample sequenced in a study of cytomegalovirus exposure and HLA in healthy donors. Both 60 Vbeta primers and 13 Jbeta primers went into the PCR. TCRdb keeps only in-frame clones here, not all; method: immunoSEQ multiplex PCR. The table lists some 23,000 clones. The source material was PBMCs. All receptors derive from a male donor in good health and CMV-seropositive.

This chain links TRBV18 with TRBJ1-1, with D uncertain. V lost 2 bases to trimming and J lost 6 bases, with 13 bases between them. Germline-derived CDR1 and CDR2 are KGHSH and LQKENI. The length of the CDR3 is 14 residues. The CDR3 DNA reads as TGTGCCAGCTCACCAGAGGCAGGAGGATCTGAAGCTTTCTTT. Amino acid sequence: CASSPEAGGSEAFF.

The CDR3 sequence: CASSLESAAIPTNTGELFF. In nucleotides, the CDR3 is TGTGCCAGTAGCCTGGAGTCGGCGGCGATCCCTACGAACACCGGGGAGCTGTTTTTT. J is TRBJ2-2 and V is TRBV19; no reliable D call. Germline CDR1 and CDR2: LNHDA and SQIVND (reference sequence). There are 19 residues in the CDR3. V lost 6 bases, J lost 0 bases, and 23 bases lay in between.

This sequence joins TRBV18 and TRBJ1-5, with 8 bases lining up with TRBD1. Germline V gene sequence: CDR1 KGHSH, CDR2 LQKENI. V was pared by 3 bases and J by 6 bases, with 4 bases of the junction left unmatched. The CDR3 is made up of 14 amino acids. CDR3 sequence reads: CASSPDRVTQPQHF. CDR3 sequence (DNA): TGTGCCAGCTCACCGGACAGGGTTACTCAGCCCCAGCATTTT.

The chain joins TRBV11-2 to TRBJ2-7; perhaps TRBD2 as D (5 bases). The V end was cut by 4 bases, the J end by 5 bases, with 15 bases between. From germline, CDR1 is SGHAT and CDR2 FQNNGV. The CDR3 consists of 14 residues. CDR3 nucleotides: TGTGCCAGCAGCTCCGCTAGCCCCATCGACGAGCAGTACTTC. It codes for CASSSASPIDEQYF.

The gene calls are TRBV7-9 and TRBJ2-7; no definite D call. The CDR3 has 15 amino acids. V was shortened by 1 base and J by 0 bases, with 10 bases between the two germline ends. Germline V gene lookup returns CDR1 SEHNR and CDR2 FQNEAQ (reference sequence). As DNA, the CDR3 is TGTGCCAGCAGCTTAGAAGGTTACTACTCCTACGAGCAGTACTTC. Protein sequence: CASSLEGYYSYEQYF.

Worth noting for this clone: A junction end diverges from the germline sequence, so it may reflect a read error. This chain connects TRBV30 to TRBJ2-1; a weak D match, TRBD1 (6 bases). From germline, CDR1 is GTSNPN and CDR2 SVGIG (reference sequence). CDR3 length: 17 amino acids. The CDR3 reads CAWRVRITGYSDNEQFF. CDR3 coding DNA: TGTGCCTGGAGAGTCCGAATAACAGGGTACTCCGACAATGAGCAGTTCTTC.

On this clone: The sample contains more than one DNA sequence encoding this CDR3. The chain uses TRBV19 and TRBJ2-7; TRBD1 matches 9 bases. Germline assignment: CDR1 LNHDA and CDR2 SQIVND (reference sequence). The V gene end was trimmed by 8 bases and the J gene end by 5 bases; junction bases not matched to a gene: 7. The CDR3 has 13 residues. CDR3 sequence: CASHPGTGNEQYF. The CDR3 DNA reads as TGTGCCAGTCACCCCGGGACAGGGAACGAGCAGTACTTC.

J is TRBJ1-2 and V is TRBV4-1; 10 nucleotides agree with TRBD1. Germline CDR1 reads MGHRA; CDR2 reads YSYEKL. The CDR3 has 16 amino acids. V was clipped by 1 base and J by 4 bases; unmatched bases: 6. CDR3 loop: CASSQVPGQGSYGYTF. In DNA form, the CDR3 reads TGCGCCAGCAGCCAAGTGCCGGGACAGGGGAGCTATGGCTACACCTTC.

This sequence joins TRBV19 and TRBJ1-5, with D possibly being TRBD1 (6 bases). Looked up from germline, CDR1 is LNHDA and CDR2 is SQIVND (reference sequence). The CDR3 is 17 residues long. V was clipped by 1 base and J by 3 bases, with 16 bases between them. CDR3 bases: TGTGCCAGTAGTATAGGACACCCGACAGGCTTCAATCAGCCCCAGCATTTT. Its translation is CASSIGHPTGFNQPQHF.

For the CDR3, the DNA is TGTGCCAGCAGCCAAGCTAGCGGGGGAACTTCCTACGAGCAGTACTTC. Its protein is CASSQASGGTSYEQYF. The chain uses TRBV4-2 and TRBJ2-7; 10 positions agree with TRBD2. The CDR3 runs 16 residues. Losses at the gene ends were 1 base for V and 1 base for J; bases not matched to a gene: 4. Germline loops: CDR1 LGHNA, CDR2 YNFKEQ.

The V call is TRBV4-3, the J call TRBJ2-7; tentative D call: TRBD2 (6 bases). Germline values: CDR1 LGHNA, CDR2 YSLEER. V was trimmed by 0 bases and J by 9 bases, leaving 18 bases between them. The CDR3 covers 15 residues. CDR3 region: CASSQDHRDLGGQYF. The CDR3 nucleotides are TGCGCCAGCAGCCAAGATCATAGGGACTTGGGAGGGCAGTACTTC.

The chain couples TRBV5-4 to TRBJ2-3, with TRBD2 matching 8 bases. The CDR3 is made up of 14 amino acids. Germline CDR1 is SGHNT and CDR2 is YYREEE (reference sequence). J was trimmed by 2 bases and V by 6 bases; bases with no gene match: 5. CDR3 sequence reads: CASKAGGYTDTQYF. CDR3 nucleotides: TGTGCCAGCAAGGCGGGGGGCTACACAGATACGCAGTATTTT.

V is TRBV19 and J is TRBJ1-1; the D is unclear. V gave up 3 bases and J gave up 5 bases, with 10 bases separating them. Per the germline V gene, CDR1 is LNHDA and CDR2 is SQIVND (reference sequence). CDR3 length: 13 amino acids. The CDR3 DNA is TGTGCCAGTAGTATCACCCCGAGAACTGAAGCTTTCTTT. This codes for CASSITPRTEAFF.

As regards this clone: This sample includes further DNA sequences coding for the same CDR3. The rearrangement links TRBV4-1 to TRBJ1-6; D gene ambiguous. V lost 0 bases and J 10 bases, leaving 16 bases between the germline ends. Germline assignment: CDR1 MGHRA and CDR2 YSYEKL. The CDR3 runs 16 residues. CDR3: CASSQETGTGGSPLHF. CDR3 coding DNA: TGCGCCAGCAGCCAAGAAACGGGTACGGGTGGGTCACCCCTCCACTTT.

The CDR3 here is CASSALPGQGVEQYF. The CDR3 nucleotides are TGCGCCAGCAGCGCACTACCGGGACAGGGGGTCGAGCAGTACTTC. This sequence joins TRBV5-1 and TRBJ2-7, with 11 bases lining up with TRBD1. Looked up from germline, CDR1 is SGHRS and CDR2 is YFSETQ. The CDR3 contains 15 residues. V lost 4 bases and J lost 6; bases outside the gene matches: 9.

V is TRBV5-6 and J is TRBJ2-7; D remains ambiguous. Trimming removed 1 base at V and 1 base at J, with 9 bases between. CDR1 is SGHDT, CDR2 YYEEEE, per germline. The CDR3 extends over 14 amino acids. CDR3 DNA sequence: TGTGCCAGCAGCTTGAGGTCAGGTTCCTACGAGCAGTACTTC. Its translation: CASSLRSGSYEQYF.

V and J are TRBV30 and TRBJ1-3; D uncertain. This CDR3 has 13 residues. Deletions cut 2 bases from V and 1 base from J, with 6 bases between. CDR1 and CDR2 (germline): GTSNPN, SVGIG (reference sequence). The DNA of the CDR3 is TGTGCCTGGAGTCCCAAATCTGGAAACACCATATATTTT. Translation: CAWSPKSGNTIYF.

The rearrangement joins TRBV28 to TRBJ2-1; 8 nucleotides line up with TRBD1. From germline, CDR1 is MDHEN and CDR2 SYDVKM. With V trimmed by 6 bases and J by 5 bases, 6 bases remained unmatched. The CDR3 has 14 residues. CDR3 amino acids: CASSRTGYHNEQFF. For the CDR3, the DNA is TGTGCCAGCAGCCGGACAGGGTACCACAATGAGCAGTTCTTC. Variable domain in full (rest from reference TRBV28 and TRBJ2-1): DVKVTQSSRYLVKRTGEKVFLECVQDMDHENMFWYRQDPGLGLRLIYFSYDVKMKEKGDIPEGYSVSREKKERFSLILESASTNQTSMYLCASSRTGYHNEQFFGPGTRLTVL.

The genes are TRBV4-2 and TRBJ2-2; 10 bases map to TRBD1. V shed 3 bases and J 3 bases; nucleotides not matched to a gene: 1. Germline V lookup: CDR1 LGHNA, CDR2 YNFKEQ. The CDR3 runs 15 residues. The DNA for the CDR3 is TGTGCCAGCAGCCACGGACAGGGGGACACCGGGGAGCTGTTTTTT. The encoded protein is CASSHGQGDTGELFF.

This rearrangement joins TRBV11-3 to TRBJ2-2; the match to TRBD1 covers 8 bases. With 5 bases clipped from V and 1 base from J, the junction kept 3 bases outside the gene matches. This CDR3 spans 15 amino acids. Germline V lookup: CDR1 SGHNT, CDR2 YENEEA. CDR3 region: CASSRRGQNTGELFF. CDR3 in DNA: TGTGCCAGCAGCCGCAGGGGGCAGAACACCGGGGAGCTGTTTTTT.

The chain is built from TRBV5-6 and TRBJ2-7; tentatively, D is TRBD2 (6 bases). This CDR3 spans 16 amino acids. Germline CDR1 reads SGHDT; CDR2 reads YYEEEE. The V and J ends lost 1 base and 4 bases respectively, with 18 bases between them. The DNA of the CDR3 is TGTGCCAGCAGCTTGACCGGAGTGACTAGTGCGTACGAGCAGTACTTC. It translates to CASSLTGVTSAYEQYF.

The gene calls are TRBV9 and TRBJ2-2, with a tentative D call TRBD1 (6 bases). Trimming took off 7 bases at V and 5 bases at J, with 21 bases between the two ends. This CDR3 spans 16 amino acids. In germline, CDR1 is SGDLS, CDR2 YYNGEE. Written as DNA, the CDR3 is TGTGCCAGCTCACGGCCCGGGACACATAAGACCGGGGAGCTGTTTTTT. Translation: CASSRPGTHKTGELFF.

This rearrangement joins TRBV5-1 to TRBJ2-7; 9 nucleotides match TRBD1. Germline V CDR1 and CDR2: SGHRS, YFSETQ. This CDR3 is 15 amino acids long. V shed 4 bases, J shed 0 bases, and the junction held 5 bases outside the gene matches. CDR3: CASSLETGGSYEQYF. The DNA for the CDR3 is TGCGCCAGCAGCCTGGAGACAGGGGGCTCCTACGAGCAGTACTTC.

The chain has TRBV4-3 and TRBJ2-6, with 7 nucleotides matching TRBD1. This CDR3 comprises 16 residues. CDR1 and CDR2 (germline): LGHNA, YSLEER. Trimming took 0 bases from V and 1 from J; bases not matched to a gene: 0. CDR3: CASSQETGSGANVLTF. The CDR3 region has the DNA TGCGCCAGCAGCCAAGAGACAGGGTCTGGGGCCAACGTCCTGACTTTC.

This CDR3 reads CASSQQGFYGYTF. For the CDR3, the DNA is TGTGCCAGCAGCCAACAGGGTTTCTATGGCTACACCTTC. The V gene is TRBV28, the J gene TRBJ1-2, with D possibly matching TRBD1 (6 bases). There are 13 residues in the CDR3. From germline, CDR1 is MDHEN and CDR2 SYDVKM. Trimming took off 6 bases at V and 4 bases at J, with 12 bases between the two ends.

The chain carries TRBV7-9 and TRBJ2-7; 8 nucleotides match TRBD1. V shed 3 bases and J 6 bases; nucleotides not matched to a gene: 7. The CDR3 has 14 amino acids. The germline CDR1 and CDR2 sequences are SEHNR and FQNEAQ (reference sequence). CDR3 bases: TGTGCCAGCAGCTTCAGTCAGGGGGCTAGCGAGCAGTACTTC. Its protein product is CASSFSQGASEQYF.

The chain carries TRBV10-3 and TRBJ1-3; tentative D call: TRBD1 (6 bases). The V end was cut by 10 bases, the J end by 0 bases, with 13 bases between. The length of the CDR3 is 14 residues. Germline lookup yields CDR1 ENHRY and CDR2 SYGVKD. The chain's CDR3 is CASVDSSSGNTIYF. In nucleotides, the CDR3 is TGTGCCAGCGTGGACAGTTCCTCTGGAAACACCATATATTTT.